Listed here is a single T cell receptor beta chain. The antigen is unknown. It was from PBMCs that CD4+ and CD8+ T cells were sorted. This specimen comes from a study of CD8+ T cells in alopecia areata. Looked up from germline, CDR1 is MDHEN and CDR2 is SYDVKM. The CDR3 totals 16 residues. V lost 7 bases and J lost 0, with 16 bases in between. RNA was isolated and reverse transcribed to cDNA, the sequencing template. Using immunoSEQ multiplex PCR, the repertoire was profiled, and TCRdb retains in-frame clones only, with some absent. The sample lists 100,000 to 130,000 clones, 45% to 60% seen once, with roughly 25% in the top ten. Findings and limits, study-wide: Affected scalp, especially in alopecia totalis/universalis, had a higher clonality than normal scalp did. Sequence data from scalp samples additionally include resident alphabeta T cells of normal skin.

The rearrangement links TRBV28 to TRBJ1-5; TRBD1 is a possible D gene (5 bases). Sequenced input: NKG2D-low CD8+ T cells sorted from blood. This clonotype was obtained from a human donor with alopecia areata. CDR3 residues: CASTGDFTTSNQPQHF. The CDR3 nucleotides read TGTGCCAGCACCGGGGACTTTACGACTAGCAATCAGCCCCAGCATTTT. Together with reference TRBV28 and TRBJ1-5, the CDR3 gives the full variable domain: DVKVTQSSRYLVKRTGEKVFLECVQDMDHENMFWYRQDPGLGLRLIYFSYDVKMKEKGDIPEGYSVSREKKERFSLILESASTNQTSMYLCASTGDFTTSNQPQHFGDGTRLSIL.